This T cell receptor (beta chain) emerged from a study of cytomegalovirus exposure and HLA in healthy donors. Study-level points and caveats: In a later analysis, a genetic analysis reported fewer productive-TCR N-insertions in an Asian-associated ancestry cluster than the cohort average. Rarity marked most TCR sequences, yet some public TCRs occurred in many donors. According to a later analysis, most TCR beta chains associated with CMV appeared HLA-restricted.

With 60 Vbeta and 13 Jbeta primers, the PCR was carried out. Per the original methods: Unique TCR beta chains totaled some 88 million in a later count, with around 12 million of them shared. Clones were sequenced by immunoSEQ multiplex PCR, and TCRdb holds only the in-frame ones, with some missing. Clone size and the V and J calls come from that table; the DNA yielded D and trimming. The sample contains under 200,000 clones, about four fifths of which appear only once. The CDR3 is 12 residues long. Germline CDR1 reads SGHVS; CDR2 reads FNYEAQ. Trimming removed 5 bases at V and 8 bases at J, with 12 bases between. Details on this clone: The antigen is not known.

Sample: PBMCs. The chain has TRBV7-6 and TRBJ1-1, with D possibly being TRBD1 (6 bases). This clonotype was obtained from a girl under 18 in good health and CMV-seropositive. CDR3 nucleotides: TGTGCCAGCAGCCCGAGACAGGCCGAAGCTTTCTTT. It translates to CASSPRQAEAFF.